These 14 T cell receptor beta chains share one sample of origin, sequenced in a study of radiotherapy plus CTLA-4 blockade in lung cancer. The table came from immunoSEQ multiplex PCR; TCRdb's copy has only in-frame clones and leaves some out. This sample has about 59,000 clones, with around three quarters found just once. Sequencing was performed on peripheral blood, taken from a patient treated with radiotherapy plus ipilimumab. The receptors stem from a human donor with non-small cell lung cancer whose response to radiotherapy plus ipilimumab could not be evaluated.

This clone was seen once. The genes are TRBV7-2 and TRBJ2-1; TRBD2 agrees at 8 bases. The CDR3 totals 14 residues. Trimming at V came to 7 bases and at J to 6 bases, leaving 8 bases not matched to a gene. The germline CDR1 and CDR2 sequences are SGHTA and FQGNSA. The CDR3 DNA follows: TGTGCCAGCATTCGGGGGGGGGCACGCAATGAGCAGTTCTTC. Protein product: CASIRGGARNEQFF.

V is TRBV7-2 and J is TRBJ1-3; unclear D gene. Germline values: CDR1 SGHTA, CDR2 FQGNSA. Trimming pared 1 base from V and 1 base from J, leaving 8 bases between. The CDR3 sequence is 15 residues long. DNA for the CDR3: TGTGCCAGCAGCTTAGTTCCAGATTCTGGAAACACCATATATTTT. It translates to CASSLVPDSGNTIYF.

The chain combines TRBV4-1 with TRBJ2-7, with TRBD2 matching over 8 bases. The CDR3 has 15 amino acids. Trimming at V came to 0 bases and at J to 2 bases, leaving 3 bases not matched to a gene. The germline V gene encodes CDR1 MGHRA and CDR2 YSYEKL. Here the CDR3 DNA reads TGCGCCAGCAGCCAAGACGGGGGGGGGCCCTACGAGCAGTACTTC. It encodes CASSQDGGGPYEQYF.

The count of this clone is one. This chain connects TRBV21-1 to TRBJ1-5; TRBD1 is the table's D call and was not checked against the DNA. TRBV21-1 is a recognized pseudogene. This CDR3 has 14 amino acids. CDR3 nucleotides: TGTGCCAGCAGCGTACAGTCTAGCAATCAGCCCCAGCATTTT. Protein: CASSVQSSNQPQHF.

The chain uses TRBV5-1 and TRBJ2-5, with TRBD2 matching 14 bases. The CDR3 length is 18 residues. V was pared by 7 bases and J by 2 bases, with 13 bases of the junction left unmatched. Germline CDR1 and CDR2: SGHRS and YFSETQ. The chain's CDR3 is CASLSGTSGSRGQETQYF. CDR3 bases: TGCGCCAGCCTATCGGGGACTAGCGGGAGCCGGGGGCAAGAGACCCAGTACTTC.

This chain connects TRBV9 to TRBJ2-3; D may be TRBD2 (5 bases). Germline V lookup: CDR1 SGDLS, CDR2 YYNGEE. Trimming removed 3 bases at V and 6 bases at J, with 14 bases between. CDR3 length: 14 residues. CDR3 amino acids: CASSATSWTDTQYF. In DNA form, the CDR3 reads TGTGCCAGCAGCGCTACTAGTTGGACTGATACGCAGTATTTT.

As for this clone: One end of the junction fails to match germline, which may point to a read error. The CDR3 sequence: CASSIARVPRDEQFF. In DNA, the CDR3 is TGTGCCAGCAGCATAGCCAGGGTTCCTCGCGATGAGCAGTTCTTC. V is TRBV7-6 and J is TRBJ2-1, with D possibly matching TRBD1 (5 bases). Germline V gene lookup returns CDR1 SGHVS and CDR2 FNYEAQ. There are 15 residues in the CDR3.

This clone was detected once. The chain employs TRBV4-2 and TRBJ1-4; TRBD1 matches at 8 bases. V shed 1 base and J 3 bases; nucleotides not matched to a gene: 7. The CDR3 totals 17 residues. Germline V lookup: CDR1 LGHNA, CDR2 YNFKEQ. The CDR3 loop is CASSQVTGGLSNEKLFF. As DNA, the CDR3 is TGTGCCAGCAGCCAAGTCACAGGGGGGTTGTCTAATGAAAAACTGTTTTTT.

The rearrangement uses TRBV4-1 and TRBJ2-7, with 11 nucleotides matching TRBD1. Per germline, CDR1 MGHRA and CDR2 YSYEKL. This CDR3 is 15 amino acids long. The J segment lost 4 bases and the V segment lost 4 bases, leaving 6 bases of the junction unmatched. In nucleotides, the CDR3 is TGCGCCAGCAGCCTAGGGACAGGGGGTTTATACGAGCAGTACTTC. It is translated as CASSLGTGGLYEQYF.

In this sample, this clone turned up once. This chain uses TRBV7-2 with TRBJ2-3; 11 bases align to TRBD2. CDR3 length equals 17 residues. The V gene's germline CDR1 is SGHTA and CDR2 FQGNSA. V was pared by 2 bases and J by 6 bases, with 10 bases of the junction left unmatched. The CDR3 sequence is CASSLSMASGRPDTQYF. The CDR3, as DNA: TGTGCCAGCAGCTTAAGTATGGCTAGCGGGAGGCCGGATACGCAGTATTTT.

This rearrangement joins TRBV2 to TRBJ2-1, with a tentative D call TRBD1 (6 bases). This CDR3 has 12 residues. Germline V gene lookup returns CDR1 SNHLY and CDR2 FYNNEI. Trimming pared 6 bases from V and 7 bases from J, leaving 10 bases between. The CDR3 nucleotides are TGTGCCAGCAGGACACAGGGAAATGAGCAGTTCTTC. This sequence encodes CASRTQGNEQFF. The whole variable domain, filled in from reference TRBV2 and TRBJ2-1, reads EPEVTQTPSHQVTQMGQEVILRCVPISNHLYFYWYRQILGQKVEFLVSFYNNEISEKSEIFDDQFSVERPDGSNFTLKIRSTKLEDSAMYFCASRTQGNEQFFGPGTRLTVL.

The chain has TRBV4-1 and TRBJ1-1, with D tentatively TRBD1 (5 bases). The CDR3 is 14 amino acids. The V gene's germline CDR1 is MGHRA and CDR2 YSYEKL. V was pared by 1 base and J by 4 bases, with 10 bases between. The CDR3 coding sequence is TGCGCCAGCAGCCAAGGGGGGGGACCCACTGAAGCTTTCTTT. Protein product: CASSQGGGPTEAFF.

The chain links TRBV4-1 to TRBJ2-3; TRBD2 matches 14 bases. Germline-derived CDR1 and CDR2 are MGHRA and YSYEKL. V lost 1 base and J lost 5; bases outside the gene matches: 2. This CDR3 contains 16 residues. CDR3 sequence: CASSQGLAGGQDTQYF. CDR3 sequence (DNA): TGCGCCAGCAGCCAAGGACTAGCGGGGGGGCAAGATACGCAGTATTTT.

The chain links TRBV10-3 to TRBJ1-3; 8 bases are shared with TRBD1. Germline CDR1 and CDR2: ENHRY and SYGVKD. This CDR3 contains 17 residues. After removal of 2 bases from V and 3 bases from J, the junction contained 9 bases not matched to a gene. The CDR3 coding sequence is TGTGCCATCAGTGAGAAAACAGGGGGGATCTTTGGAAACACCATATATTTT. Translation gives CAISEKTGGIFGNTIYF.